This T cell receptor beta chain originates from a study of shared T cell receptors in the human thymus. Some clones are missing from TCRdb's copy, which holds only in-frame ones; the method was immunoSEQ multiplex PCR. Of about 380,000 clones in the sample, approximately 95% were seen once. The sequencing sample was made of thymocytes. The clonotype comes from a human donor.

The CDR3 region has the DNA TGTGCCAGCAGCCCCGGGAGGCCGAGCTCCTACGAGCAGTACTTC. Translating gives CASSPGRPSSYEQYF. The V gene is TRBV9, the J gene TRBJ2-7, with TRBD2 identical over 7 bases. Germline CDR1 and CDR2: SGDLS and YYNGEE. The CDR3 extends over 15 amino acids. The V and J ends lost 4 bases and 0 bases, in that order; junction bases with no gene match: 7.